The source of this T cell receptor (beta chain) is a study of OX40 agonist ivuxolimab in advanced cancers. Assay used: immunoSEQ multiplex PCR; TCRdb lists only in-frame clones, some missing. The sample holds approximately 76,000 clones, 90% to 95% seen once. This TCR derives from an adult with an advanced solid tumor such as melanoma, head and neck, liver or kidney cancer. Source: CD4+ or CD8+ T cells sorted from blood, taken in a trial of the OX40 agonist ivuxolimab.

The CDR3 DNA sequence: TGTGCCAGCAGTTTTTTTCCCACAGATACGCAGTATTTT. Translated, it gives CASSFFPTDTQYF. This chain uses TRBV27 with TRBJ2-3; no firm D call. This CDR3 contains 13 residues. V was shortened by 3 bases and J by 2 bases, with 6 bases between the two germline ends. CDR1 is MNHEY and CDR2 is SMNVEV in the germline V gene (reference sequence).